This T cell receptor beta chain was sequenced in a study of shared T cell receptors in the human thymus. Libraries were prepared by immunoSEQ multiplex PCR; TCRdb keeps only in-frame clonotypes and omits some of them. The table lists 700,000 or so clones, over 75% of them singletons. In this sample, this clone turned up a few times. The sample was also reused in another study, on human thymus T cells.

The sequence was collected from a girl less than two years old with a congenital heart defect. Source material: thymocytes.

The CDR3 DNA is TGCGCCAGCAGCCCGTCCCGGGACAGGGGGCAACACACTGAAGCTTTCTTT. Translated, it gives CASSPSRDRGQHTEAFF. This sequence joins TRBV5-1 and TRBJ1-1; TRBD1 matches 12 bases. V shed 4 bases and J 3 bases; nucleotides not matched to a gene: 10. Germline V gene data show CDR1 as SGHRS and CDR2 as YFSETQ. This CDR3 contains 17 residues.